This entry features one T cell receptor beta chain sequence. The specificity of this receptor is unknown. Base qualities were left out, and no much larger clone turns up one base away. Receptors were amplified or captured by the immunoSEQ multiplex PCR assay. Drawn from immuneACCESS, this table holds only the in-frame rearrangements with V and J called that TCRdb kept. Clones are partly lost; checked studies trace under half to an unresolved V gene and leave the rest unexplained. This sample has about 250,000 clones in its table, and over 75% of those were observed once. About 14% of the sample belongs to the ten largest clones. This sample was taken from a study of control samples from healthy donors and cancer patients (dated by TCRdb to the early 2020s). CDR1 and CDR2 (LGHDT, YNNKEL) derive from the germline V gene (reference sequence). V is shortened by 0 bases, J by 6 bases, and the region joining them spans 9 bases. From the cysteine up to the phenylalanine, the CDR3 has a length of 15 residues. Here the CDR3 DNA is all that survives: 45 bases in frame from base 1.

Sequencing was performed on PBMCs. The origin of this receptor is a woman aged 55-75 years with lung cancer. Recombination linked TRBV3-1 (or the pseudogene TRBV3-2) to TRBJ1-6, with the D gene not confidently named. The bases read TGTGCCAGCAGCCAAGATAGTTGGTTTAATTCACCCCTCCACTTT. Protein translation: CASSQDSWFNSPLHF.